This T cell receptor beta chain originates from a study of a mutant IDH1 vaccine in newly diagnosed glioma. Time point defined: baseline, week 1 (first vaccination visit). The sample's treatment: pre-vaccination baseline after standard-of-care therapy. In every donor, the tumor was a new WHO grade 3 or 4 IDH1-mutant, ATRX-lost astrocytoma. With respect to this clone: In this CDR3 the conserved last residue, phenylalanine or tryptophan, is missing, so a read error is likely.

V shed 3 bases, J shed 4 bases, and the junction held 3 bases outside the gene matches. CDR3 size: 13 residues. The germline V gene has CDR1 SQVTM and CDR2 ANQGSEA. This table comes from immunoSEQ multiplex PCR, and its TCRdb copy is limited to in-frame clones, with some not included. The data hold some 68,000 clones, with roughly 78% observed a single time. The sample here was PBMCs, taken from a glioma patient treated with radiotherapy, temozolomide or both. The chain links TRBV29-1 to TRBJ1-2; 9 bases match TRBD1. The receptor's source is a man in his forties or fifties with glioma. CDR3 sequence: CSVDLTGGYGYTL. Here the CDR3 DNA reads TGCAGCGTTGACTTGACAGGGGGCTATGGCTACACCCTC.